This TCR beta chain was documented in a study of CD8 T cells in Susac syndrome. The CDR3 runs to 11 residues. The V end lost 8 bases, the J end lost 3 bases, and 7 bases lay between the germline ends. Germline assignment: CDR1 SNHLY and CDR2 FYNNEI. In blood CD8+ and CD4+ T cells, TCR beta underwent sequencing. Only one count was recorded for this clonotype. Reverse transcription used roughly 0.45 to 1 ug RNA and random hexamers. Amplification of TCR beta CDR3 spanned 54 Vbeta and 13 Jbeta via immunoSEQ multiplex PCR. MiXCR, applied by TCRdb to the immunoSEQ multiplex PCR reads, yields one record per CDR3 protein. The sample lists around 70,000 distinct CDR3 sequences, approximately 96% occurring once.

Sequences were obtained from CD8+ T cells from PBMCs. V usage is TRBV2 and J usage is TRBJ1-1; no firm D call. The sequence came from a human donor with multiple sclerosis. The DNA of the CDR3 is TGTGCCAGCGAAAAGGACACTGAAGCTTTCTTT. It codes for CASEKDTEAFF.